This TCR beta chain was sequenced in a study of cytomegalovirus exposure and HLA in healthy donors. The PCR contained 60 Vbeta and 13 Jbeta primers. Measured with immunoSEQ multiplex PCR; TCRdb has only the in-frame clones, and not every one. The sample shows about 130,000 clones, roughly 15% of them seen only once. V was clipped by 0 bases and J by 5 bases, with 8 bases between them. Germline CDR1 is SGHNT and CDR2 is YYREEE (reference sequence). This CDR3 comprises 13 residues. There are a few counts of this clone. Its matching antigen is unknown. Regarding the study as a whole: An analysis that was carried out later associated 15,000 to 20,000 TCR beta sequences with HLA alleles at 0.05 false discovery rate.

Donors showed nominal health when sampled, although they likely had unrecorded immune exposures. Sequences were obtained from PBMCs. This sequence was found in a female donor in good health and CMV-seropositive. The chain has TRBV5-4 and TRBJ2-5; D possibly corresponds to TRBD1 (5 bases). CDR3 protein: CASSLDKGETQYF. The CDR3 coding sequence is TGTGCCAGCAGCTTGGATAAGGGGGAGACCCAGTACTTC.